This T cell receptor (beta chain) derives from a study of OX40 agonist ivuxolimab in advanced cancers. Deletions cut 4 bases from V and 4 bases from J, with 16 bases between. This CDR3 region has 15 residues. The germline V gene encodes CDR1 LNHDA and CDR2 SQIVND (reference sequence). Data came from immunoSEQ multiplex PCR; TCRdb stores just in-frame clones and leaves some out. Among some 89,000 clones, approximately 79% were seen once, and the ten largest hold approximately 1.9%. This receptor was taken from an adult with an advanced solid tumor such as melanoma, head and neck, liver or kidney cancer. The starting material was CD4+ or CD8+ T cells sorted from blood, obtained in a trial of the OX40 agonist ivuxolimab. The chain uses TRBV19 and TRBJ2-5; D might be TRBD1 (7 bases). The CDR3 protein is CASSTGGTGAETQYF. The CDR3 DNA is TGTGCCAGTAGTACCGGGGGTACAGGGGCAGAGACCCAGTACTTC. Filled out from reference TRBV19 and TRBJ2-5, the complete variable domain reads DGGITQSPKYLFRKEGQNVTLSCEQNLNHDAMYWYRQDPGQGLRLIYYSQIVNDFQKGDIAEGYSVSREKKESFPLTVTSAQKNPTAFYLCASSTGGTGAETQYFGPGTRLLVL.